This is a list of T cell receptor beta chains from one sample in a study of blood T cells in healthy people across ages. MiXCR was run by TCRdb on the 5' RACE reads, yielding one entry per CDR3 protein. Among about 1,400,000 distinct CDR3 sequences listed, roughly 64% were seen once. Sequenced material: blood. The receptors originated from a man aged 18 to 29 in good health. CDR3s include the opening cysteine and the closing phenylalanine or tryptophan. D genes are given only for firm matches. Clone size is shown for a subset of rows, as once, few, many or a class of expanded clone.

>NA|once|TRBV18|TRBJ2-1
CASSSKDEQFF
TGTGCCAGCTCATCTAAGGATGAGCAGTTCTTC
>TRBD2|few|TRBV20-1|TRBJ2-7
CSARDGTSDEQYF
TGCAGTGCTAGAGATGGGACTAGCGACGAGCAGTACTTC
>TRBD1|NA|TRBV2|TRBJ2-7
CASRHLRGQAYEQYF
TGTGCCAGCAGGCACCTCAGGGGGCAAGCCTACGAGCAGTACTTC
>TRBD2|few|TRBV6-5|TRBJ2-1
CASSYSAGGTIDEQFF
TGTGCCAGCAGTTACTCAGCGGGGGGTACTATAGATGAGCAGTTCTTC
>TRBD2|few|TRBV10-3|TRBJ2-1
CAISETKGLAGVNEQFF
TGTGCCATCAGTGAGACCAAGGGACTAGCGGGAGTCAATGAGCAGTTCTTC
>TRBD2|NA|TRBV4-1|TRBJ2-3
CASSLVLAGLSTDTQYF
TGCGCCAGCAGCCTAGTCCTAGCGGGCCTTAGCACAGATACGCAGTATTTT
>TRBD1|NA|TRBV9|TRBJ1-3
CASSVGTGGLTGNTIYF
TGTGCCAGCAGCGTCGGGACAGGGGGACTTACTGGAAACACCATATATTTT
>NA|NA|TRBV25-1|TRBJ2-5
CASSEAPQFGRELQETQYF
TGTGCCAGCAGTGAAGCCCCTCAGTTTGGCAGGGAACTACAAGAGACCCAGTACTTC
>NA|few|TRBV7-2|TRBJ1-4
CASSLRGDVGEKLFF
TGTGCCAGCAGCTTAAGAGGGGACGTCGGTGAAAAACTGTTTTTT
>TRBD2|NA|TRBV2|TRBJ2-5
CASSGRLAGEPDQETQYF
TGTGCCAGCAGTGGCCGACTAGCGGGAGAGCCAGACCAAGAGACCCAGTACTTC
>TRBD2|NA|TRBV7-2|TRBJ2-1
CASSSSSGAMSEQFF
TGTGCCAGCAGCTCCTCTAGCGGCGCGATGAGTGAGCAGTTCTTC
>TRBD2|NA|TRBV9|TRBJ2-7
CASSVGSGGTYEQYF
TGTGCCAGCAGCGTAGGTAGCGGGGGGACCTACGAGCAGTACTTC
>NA|NA|TRBV2|TRBJ1-4
CASSGGQLEKLFF
TGTGCCAGCAGCGGGGGTCAGTTGGAAAAACTGTTTTTT